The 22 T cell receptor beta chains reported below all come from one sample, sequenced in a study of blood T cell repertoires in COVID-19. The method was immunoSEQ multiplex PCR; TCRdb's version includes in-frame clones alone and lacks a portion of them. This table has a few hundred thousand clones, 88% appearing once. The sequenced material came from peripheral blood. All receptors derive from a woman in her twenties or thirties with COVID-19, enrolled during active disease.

CDR3 sequence reads: CASSDRTGYNQPQHF. Written as DNA, the CDR3 is TGTGCCAGCAGCGACCGGACAGGGTACAATCAGCCCCAGCATTTT. The chain has TRBV6-5 and TRBJ1-5; TRBD1 matches at 8 bases. Germline V gene data show CDR1 as MNHEY and CDR2 as SVGAGI. This CDR3 region has 15 residues. Germline trimming cut 6 bases from V and 3 bases from J; bases unmatched to any gene: 7.

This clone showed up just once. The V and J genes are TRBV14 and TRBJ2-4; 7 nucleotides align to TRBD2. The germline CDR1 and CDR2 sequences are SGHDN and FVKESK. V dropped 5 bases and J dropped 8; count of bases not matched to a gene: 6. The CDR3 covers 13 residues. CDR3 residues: CASSSRAGDIQYF. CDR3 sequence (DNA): TGTGCCAGCAGCTCAAGGGCGGGGGACATTCAGTACTTC.

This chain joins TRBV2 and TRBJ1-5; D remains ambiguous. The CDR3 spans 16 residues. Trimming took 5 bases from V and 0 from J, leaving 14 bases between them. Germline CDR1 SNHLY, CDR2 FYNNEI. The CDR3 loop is CASSKMAVYSNQPQHF. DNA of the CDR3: TGTGCCAGCAGTAAAATGGCGGTATATAGCAATCAGCCCCAGCATTTT. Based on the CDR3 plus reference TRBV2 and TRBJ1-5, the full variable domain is EPEVTQTPSHQVTQMGQEVILRCVPISNHLYFYWYRQILGQKVEFLVSFYNNEISEKSEIFDDQFSVERPDGSNFTLKIRSTKLEDSAMYFCASSKMAVYSNQPQHFGDGTRLSIL.

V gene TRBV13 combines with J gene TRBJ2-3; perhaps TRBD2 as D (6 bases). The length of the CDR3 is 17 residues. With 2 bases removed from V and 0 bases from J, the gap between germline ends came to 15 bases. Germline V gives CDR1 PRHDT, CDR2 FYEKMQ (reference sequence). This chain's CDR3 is CASSLTYTSSSTDTQYF. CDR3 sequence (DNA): TGTGCCAGCAGCTTAACCTATACTAGCTCTAGCACAGATACGCAGTATTTT. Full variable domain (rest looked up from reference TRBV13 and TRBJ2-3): AAGVIQSPRHLIKEKRETATLKCYPIPRHDTVYWYQQGPGQDPQFLISFYEKMQSDKGSIPDRFSAQQFSDYHSELNMSSLELGDSALYFCASSLTYTSSSTDTQYFGPGTRLTVL.

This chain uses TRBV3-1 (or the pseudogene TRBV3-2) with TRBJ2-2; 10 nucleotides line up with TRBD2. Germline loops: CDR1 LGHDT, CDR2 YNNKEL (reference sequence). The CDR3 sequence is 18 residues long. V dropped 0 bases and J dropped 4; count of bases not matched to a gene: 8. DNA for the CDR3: TGTGCCAGCAGCCAAGATCGGGGTAGCGGGGGGATCACCGGGGAGCTGTTTTTT. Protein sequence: CASSQDRGSGGITGELFF.

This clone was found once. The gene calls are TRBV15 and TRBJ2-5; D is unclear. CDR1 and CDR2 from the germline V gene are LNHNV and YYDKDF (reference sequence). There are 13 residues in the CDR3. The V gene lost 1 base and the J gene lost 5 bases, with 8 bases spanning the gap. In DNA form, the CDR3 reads TGTGCCACCAGCAGAGGGTTGCGTGAGACCCAGTACTTC. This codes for CATSRGLRETQYF.

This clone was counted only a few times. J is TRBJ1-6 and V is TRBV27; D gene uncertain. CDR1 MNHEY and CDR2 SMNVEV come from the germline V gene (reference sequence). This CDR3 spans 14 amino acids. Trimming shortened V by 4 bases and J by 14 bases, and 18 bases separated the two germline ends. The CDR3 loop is CASSYSQASMTLHF. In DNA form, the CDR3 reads TGTGCCAGCAGTTATTCCCAGGCCTCCATGACCCTCCACTTT.

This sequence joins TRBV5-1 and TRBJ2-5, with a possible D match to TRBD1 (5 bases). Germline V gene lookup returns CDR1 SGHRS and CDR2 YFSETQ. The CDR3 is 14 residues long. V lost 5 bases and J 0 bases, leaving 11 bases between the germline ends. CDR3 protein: CASRLRTNQETQYF. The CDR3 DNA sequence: TGCGCCAGCAGATTACGGACAAACCAAGAGACCCAGTACTTC. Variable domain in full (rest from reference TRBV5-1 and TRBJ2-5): KAGVTQTPRYLIKTRGQQVTLSCSPISGHRSVSWYQQTPGQGLQFLFEYFSETQRNKGNFPGRFSGRQFSNSRSEMNVSTLELGDSALYLCASRLRTNQETQYFGPGTRLLVL.

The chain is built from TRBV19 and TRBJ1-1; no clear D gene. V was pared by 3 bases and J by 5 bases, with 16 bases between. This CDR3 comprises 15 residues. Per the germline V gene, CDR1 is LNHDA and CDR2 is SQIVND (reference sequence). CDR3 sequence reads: CASSIYGNGRTEAFF. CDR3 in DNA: TGTGCCAGTAGTATTTATGGGAATGGGAGGACTGAAGCTTTCTTT.

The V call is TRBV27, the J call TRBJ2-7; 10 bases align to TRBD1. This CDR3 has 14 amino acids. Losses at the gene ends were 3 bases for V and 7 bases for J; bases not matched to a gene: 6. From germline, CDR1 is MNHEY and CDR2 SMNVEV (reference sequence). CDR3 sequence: CASSLTGGAVEQYF. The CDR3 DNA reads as TGTGCCAGCAGTTTGACAGGGGGCGCGGTTGAGCAGTACTTC.

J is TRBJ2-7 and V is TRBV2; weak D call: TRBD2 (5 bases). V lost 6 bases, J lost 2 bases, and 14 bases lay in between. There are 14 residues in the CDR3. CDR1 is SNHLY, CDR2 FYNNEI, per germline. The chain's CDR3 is CASRDGFGTYEQYF. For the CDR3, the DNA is TGTGCCAGCAGAGATGGGTTCGGGACCTACGAGCAGTACTTC.

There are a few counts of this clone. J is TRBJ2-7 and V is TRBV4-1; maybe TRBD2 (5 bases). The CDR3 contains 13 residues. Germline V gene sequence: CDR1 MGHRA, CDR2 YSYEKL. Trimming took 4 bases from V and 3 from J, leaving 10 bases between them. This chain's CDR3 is CASSPWAGYEQYV. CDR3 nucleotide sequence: TGCGCCAGCAGCCCCTGGGCGGGCTACGAGCAGTACGTC.

The CDR3 region has the DNA TGCGCCAGCAGCTTTGTAGGGGGAAGGGGCTTGGACACTGAAGCTTTCTTT. This codes for CASSFVGGRGLDTEAFF. The J gene is TRBJ1-1, the V gene TRBV5-1; a possible D gene is TRBD1 (6 bases). V was cut by 2 bases and J by 3 bases, with 20 bases left in between. CDR3 size: 17 residues. Per the germline V gene, CDR1 is SGHRS and CDR2 is YFSETQ.

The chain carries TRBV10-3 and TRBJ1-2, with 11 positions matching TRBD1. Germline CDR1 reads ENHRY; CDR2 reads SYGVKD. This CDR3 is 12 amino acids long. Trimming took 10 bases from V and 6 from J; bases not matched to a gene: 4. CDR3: CATRTGGDGYTF. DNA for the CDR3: TGTGCCACTCGGACAGGGGGCGATGGCTACACCTTC.

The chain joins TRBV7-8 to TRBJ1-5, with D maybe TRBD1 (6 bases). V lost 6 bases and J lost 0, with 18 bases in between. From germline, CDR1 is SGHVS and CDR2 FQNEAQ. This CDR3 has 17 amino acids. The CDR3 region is CASSFRAGDYSNQPQHF. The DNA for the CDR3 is TGTGCCAGCAGTTTTCGTGCAGGGGATTATAGCAATCAGCCCCAGCATTTT.

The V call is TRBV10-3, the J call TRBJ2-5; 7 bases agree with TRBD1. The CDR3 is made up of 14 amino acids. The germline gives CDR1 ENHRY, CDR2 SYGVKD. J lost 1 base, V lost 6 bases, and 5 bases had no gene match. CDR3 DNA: TGTGCCATCAGCTTGGGACAGCCCCAAGAGACCCAGTACTTC. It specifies CAISLGQPQETQYF.

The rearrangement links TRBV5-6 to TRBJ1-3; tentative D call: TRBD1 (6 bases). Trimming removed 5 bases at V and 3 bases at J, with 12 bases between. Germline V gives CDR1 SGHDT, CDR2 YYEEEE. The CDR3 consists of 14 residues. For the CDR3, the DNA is TGTGCCAGCAGGATACAGGGACGTGGAAACACCATATATTTT. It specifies CASRIQGRGNTIYF.

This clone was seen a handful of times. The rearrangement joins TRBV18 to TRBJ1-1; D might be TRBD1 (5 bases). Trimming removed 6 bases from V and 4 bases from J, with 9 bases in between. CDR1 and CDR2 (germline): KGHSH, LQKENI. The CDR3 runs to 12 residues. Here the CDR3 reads CASSQGTTEAFF. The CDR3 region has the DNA TGTGCCAGCTCGCAGGGAACCACTGAAGCTTTCTTT.

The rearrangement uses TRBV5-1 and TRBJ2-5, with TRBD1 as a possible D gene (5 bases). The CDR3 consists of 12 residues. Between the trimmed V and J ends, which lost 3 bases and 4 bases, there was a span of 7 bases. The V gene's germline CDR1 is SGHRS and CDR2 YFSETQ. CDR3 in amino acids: CASSWGSETQYF. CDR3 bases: TGCGCCAGCAGCTGGGGCTCAGAGACCCAGTACTTC.

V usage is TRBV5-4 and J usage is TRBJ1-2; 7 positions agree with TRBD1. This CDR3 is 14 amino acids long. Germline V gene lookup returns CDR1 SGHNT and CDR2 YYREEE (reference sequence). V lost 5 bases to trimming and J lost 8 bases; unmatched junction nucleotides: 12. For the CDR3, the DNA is TGTGCCAGCAGACAGCAACAGGGGTTGGGCGGCTACACCTTC. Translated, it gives CASRQQQGLGGYTF.

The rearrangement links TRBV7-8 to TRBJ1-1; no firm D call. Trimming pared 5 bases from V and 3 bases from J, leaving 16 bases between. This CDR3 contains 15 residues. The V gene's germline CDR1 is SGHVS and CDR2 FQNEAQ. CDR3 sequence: CASSLATGSYTEAFF. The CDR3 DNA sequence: TGTGCCAGCAGCCTGGCTACTGGGAGCTACACTGAAGCTTTCTTT.

The CDR3 reads CSVVSWLGDNEQFF. The CDR3, as DNA: TGCAGCGTTGTCAGTTGGCTAGGAGACAATGAGCAGTTCTTC. The gene calls are TRBV29-1 and TRBJ2-1; D call uncertain. The CDR3 totals 14 residues. CDR1 and CDR2 (germline): SQVTM, ANQGSEA. V dropped 4 bases and J dropped 5 bases, with 15 bases sitting between them.